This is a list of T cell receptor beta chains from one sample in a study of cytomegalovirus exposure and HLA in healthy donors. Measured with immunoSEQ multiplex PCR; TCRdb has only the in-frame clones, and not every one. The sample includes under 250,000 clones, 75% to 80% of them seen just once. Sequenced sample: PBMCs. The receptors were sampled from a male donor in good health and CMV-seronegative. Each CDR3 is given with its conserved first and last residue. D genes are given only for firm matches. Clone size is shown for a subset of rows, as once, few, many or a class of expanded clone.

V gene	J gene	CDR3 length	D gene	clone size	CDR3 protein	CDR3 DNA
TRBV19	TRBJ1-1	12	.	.	CASSSWNTEAFF	TGTGCCAGTTCCAGTTGGAACACTGAAGCTTTCTTT
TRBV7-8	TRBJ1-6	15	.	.	CASSTGTDSNSPLHF	TGTGCCAGCAGCACAGGGACGGACTCCAATTCACCCCTCCACTTT
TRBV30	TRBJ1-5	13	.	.	CAWPGGSNQPQHF	TGTGCCTGGCCTGGGGGGTCCAATCAGCCCCAGCATTTT
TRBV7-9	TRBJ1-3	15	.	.	CASSPPDNSGNTIYF	TGTGCCAGCAGCCCCCCCGACAACTCTGGAAACACCATATATTTT
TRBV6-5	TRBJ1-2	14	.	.	CASSYSGGVYGYTF	TGTGCCAGCAGTTACTCGGGAGGGGTTTATGGCTACACCTTC
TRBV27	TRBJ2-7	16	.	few	CASSSPDRINYYEQYF	TGTGCCAGCAGCTCCCCCGACAGAATTAACTACTACGAGCAGTACTTC
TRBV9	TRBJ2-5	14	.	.	CASSGTPGQETQYF	TGTGCCAGCAGCGGGACTCCCGGACAAGAGACCCAGTACTTC
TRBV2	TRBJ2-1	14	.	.	CASSPEWGGGEQFF	TGTGCCAGCAGTCCTGAGTGGGGAGGAGGTGAGCAGTTCTTC
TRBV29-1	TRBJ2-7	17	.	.	CSVETTASLQAAYEQYF	TGCAGCGTTGAAACGACGGCGTCTCTGCAGGCTGCCTACGAGCAGTACTTC
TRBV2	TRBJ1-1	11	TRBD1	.	CASSRTGGYFF	TGTGCCAGCAGCAGGACAGGGGGCTATTTCTTT
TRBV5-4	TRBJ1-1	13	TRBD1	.	CASSSDRATEAFF	TGTGCCAGCAGCTCGGACAGGGCCACTGAAGCTTTCTTT
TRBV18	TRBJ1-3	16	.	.	CASSPKTGSSGNTIYF	TGTGCCAGCTCACCAAAGACAGGAAGCTCTGGAAACACCATATATTTT
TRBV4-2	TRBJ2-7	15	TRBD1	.	CASSRTGGPGDEQYF	TGTGCCAGCAGCCGCACAGGGGGTCCGGGGGACGAGCAGTACTTC
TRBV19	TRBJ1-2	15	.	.	CASSTEGGDLYGYTF	TGTGCCAGTAGTACGGAGGGAGGGGACCTCTATGGCTACACCTTC
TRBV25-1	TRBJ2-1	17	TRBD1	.	CASSEGPLLGSGTGMIF	TGTGCCAGCAGCGAGGGACCACTATTAGGATCCGGGACAGGGATGATCTTC
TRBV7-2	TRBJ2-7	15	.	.	CASSFSGVLSYEQYF	TGTGCCAGCAGCTTCTCAGGGGTGCTCTCCTACGAGCAGTACTTC
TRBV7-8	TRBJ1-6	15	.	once	CASSLGTDTNSPLHF	TGTGCCAGCAGCTTAGGGACAGATACCAATTCACCCCTCCACTTT
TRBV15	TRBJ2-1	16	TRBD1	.	CATSRDQGQGANEQFF	TGTGCCACCAGCAGAGACCAGGGGCAGGGGGCTAATGAGCAGTTCTTC
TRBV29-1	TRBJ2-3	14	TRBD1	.	CSVESGGWADTQYF	TGCAGCGTTGAATCAGGGGGTTGGGCAGATACGCAGTATTTT
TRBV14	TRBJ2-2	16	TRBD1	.	CASSLIQGANTGELFF	TGTGCCAGCAGCCTCATCCAGGGGGCGAACACCGGGGAGCTGTTTTTT
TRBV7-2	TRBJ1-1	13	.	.	CASGGGGNTEAFF	TGTGCCAGCGGTGGGGGAGGGAACACTGAAGCTTTCTTT
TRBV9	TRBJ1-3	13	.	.	CASSGGGGNTIYF	TGTGCCAGCAGCGGGGGCGGAGGAAACACCATATATTTT
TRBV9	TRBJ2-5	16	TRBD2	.	CASSVGLAGTYQEQYF	TGTGCCAGCAGCGTAGGACTAGCGGGGACCTACCAAGAGCAGTACTTC
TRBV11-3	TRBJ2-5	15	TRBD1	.	CASSPKDRGQETQYF	TGTGCCAGCAGCCCGAAGGACAGGGGCCAAGAGACCCAGTACTTC
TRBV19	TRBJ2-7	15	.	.	CASSVAGQSSYEQYF	TGTGCCAGTAGTGTTGCGGGACAGAGCTCCTACGAGCAGTACTTC
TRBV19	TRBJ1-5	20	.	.	CASSRQNEGVGDVLNQPQHF	TGTGCCAGTAGTAGACAAAATGAGGGGGTAGGGGACGTATTAAATCAGCCCCAGCATTTT
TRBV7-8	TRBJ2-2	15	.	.	CASSPQRIQTGELFF	TGTGCCAGCAGCCCACAACGGATTCAAACCGGGGAGCTGTTTTTT
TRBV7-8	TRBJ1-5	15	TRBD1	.	CASSPDRASNQPQHF	TGTGCCAGCAGCCCCGACAGGGCCAGCAATCAGCCCCAGCATTTT
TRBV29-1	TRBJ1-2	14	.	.	CSVHDSYANYGYTF	TGCAGCGTCCACGACTCGTATGCTAACTATGGCTACACCTTC
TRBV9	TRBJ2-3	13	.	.	CASSVEHTNTQYF	TGTGCCAGCAGCGTAGAACACACGAATACGCAGTATTTT
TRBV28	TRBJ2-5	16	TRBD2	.	CASSPRLAGVQETQYF	TGTGCCAGCAGTCCCCGACTAGCGGGGGTTCAAGAGACCCAGTACTTC
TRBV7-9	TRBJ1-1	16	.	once	CASSPVAGLWNTEAFF	TGTGCCAGCAGCCCCGTAGCAGGGTTATGGAACACTGAAGCTTTCTTT
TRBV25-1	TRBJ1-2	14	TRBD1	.	CASRGDRSNYGYTF	TGTGCCAGCAGGGGGGACAGGAGTAACTATGGCTACACCTTC
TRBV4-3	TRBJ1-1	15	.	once	CASSQDTAGNTEAFF	TGCGCCAGCAGCCAAGATACGGCAGGGAACACTGAAGCTTTCTTT
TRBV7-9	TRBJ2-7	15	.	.	CASSTPPTGSYEQYF	TGTGCCAGCAGCACGCCCCCCACAGGCTCCTACGAGCAGTACTTC
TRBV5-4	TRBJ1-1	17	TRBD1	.	CASSFYRGEDPNTEAFF	TGTGCCAGCAGCTTCTACAGGGGCGAGGACCCGAACACTGAAGCTTTCTTT
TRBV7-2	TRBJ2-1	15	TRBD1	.	CASSLGQGRHNEQFF	TGTGCCAGCAGCTTGGGACAGGGCAGACACAATGAGCAGTTCTTC
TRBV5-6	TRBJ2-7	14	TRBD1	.	CASSLRQGMNEQYF	TGTGCCAGCAGCTTGAGACAGGGCATGAACGAGCAGTACTTC
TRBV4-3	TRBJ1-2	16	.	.	CASSQDLRDLGYGYTF	TGCGCCAGCAGCCAAGATCTACGGGACTTGGGCTATGGCTACACCTTC
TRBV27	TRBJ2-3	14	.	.	CASSLRRSADTQYF	TGTGCCAGCAGTTTACGTCGGAGCGCAGATACGCAGTATTTT
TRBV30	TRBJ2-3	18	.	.	CAWSPTEAGLPSTDTQYF	TGTGCCTGGAGCCCTACTGAGGCGGGGCTCCCTAGCACAGATACGCAGTATTTT
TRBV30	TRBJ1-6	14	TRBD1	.	CAWSGDRVNSPLHF	TGTGCCTGGAGTGGTGACAGGGTAAATTCACCCCTCCACTTT
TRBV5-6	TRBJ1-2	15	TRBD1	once	CASSPDGQGNYGYTF	TGTGCCAGCAGCCCCGACGGACAGGGTAACTATGGCTACACCTTC
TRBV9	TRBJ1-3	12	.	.	CASSASGNTIYF	TGTGCCAGCAGCGCTTCGGGAAACACCATATATTTT
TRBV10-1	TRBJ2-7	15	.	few	CAIMIRGKGGYEQYF	TGCGCCATCATGATCAGGGGTAAAGGGGGCTACGAGCAGTACTTC
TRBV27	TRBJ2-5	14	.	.	CASSDQGYQETQYF	TGTGCCAGCAGCGACCAGGGGTACCAAGAGACCCAGTACTTC
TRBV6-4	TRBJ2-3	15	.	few	CASSIERGGADTQYF	TGTGCCAGCAGTATTGAACGGGGTGGCGCAGATACGCAGTATTTT
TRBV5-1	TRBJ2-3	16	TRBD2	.	CASSLRAGGFTDTQYF	TGCGCCAGCAGCTTGCGGGCGGGGGGGTTCACAGATACGCAGTATTTT
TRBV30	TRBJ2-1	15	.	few	CAWSELHEARDEQFF	TGTGCCTGGAGCGAGCTTCACGAGGCGAGAGATGAGCAGTTCTTC
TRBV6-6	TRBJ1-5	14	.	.	CASGGGVSNQPQHF	TGTGCCAGCGGGGGGGGAGTAAGCAATCAGCCCCAGCATTTT
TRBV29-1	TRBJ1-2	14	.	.	CSVDDGGWGYGYTF	TGCAGCGTTGATGACGGGGGATGGGGCTATGGCTACACCTTC
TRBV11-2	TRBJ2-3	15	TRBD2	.	CASSHSGGPVDTQYF	TGTGCCAGCAGCCATAGCGGGGGGCCGGTTGATACGCAGTATTTT
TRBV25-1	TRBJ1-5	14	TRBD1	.	CASSEYQGDQPQHF	TGTGCCAGCAGTGAATACCAGGGGGATCAGCCCCAGCATTTT
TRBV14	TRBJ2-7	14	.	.	CASSHRTPPYEQYF	TGTGCCAGCAGCCACCGGACACCTCCCTACGAGCAGTACTTC
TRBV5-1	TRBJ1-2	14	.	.	CASSLAQGPSGYTF	TGCGCCAGCAGCTTGGCGCAGGGCCCCTCTGGCTACACCTTC
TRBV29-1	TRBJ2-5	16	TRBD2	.	CSVVDSGGAGSETQYF	TGCAGCGTTGTTGATAGCGGGGGGGCAGGTTCAGAGACCCAGTACTTC
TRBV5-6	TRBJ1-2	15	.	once	CASSSPRTSDYGYTF	TGTGCCAGCAGCTCCCCACGGACAAGTGACTATGGCTACACCTTC
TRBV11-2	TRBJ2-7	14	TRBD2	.	CASSPSGISYEQYF	TGTGCCAGCAGCCCGAGCGGGATCTCCTACGAGCAGTACTTC
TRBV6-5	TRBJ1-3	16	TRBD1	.	CASSYGGTGLGNTIYF	TGTGCCAGCAGTTACGGTGGGACAGGGCTTGGAAACACCATATATTTT
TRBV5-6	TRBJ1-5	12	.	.	CASSPGPGPQHF	TGTGCCAGCAGCCCCGGCCCAGGGCCCCAGCATTTT